Below, one TCR beta chain is given with its context. The data belong to a study of blood T cells in healthy people across ages. Alongside a J-beta primer mix, a sample-barcoded 5' primer served in a second PCR lasting roughly 7 to 11 cycles. There were at least 3 million CDR3-containing paired-end reads obtained from each sample. TCRdb independently ran MiXCR on the 5' RACE reads; one entry per CDR3 protein. Of 1.5 million to 1.8 million distinct CDR3 sequences listed, roughly two fifths are singletons. Trimming left V 9 bases short and J 8 bases short, with 13 bases between. Germline-derived CDR1 and CDR2 are SGHTA and FQGNSA. This CDR3 is 12 amino acids long.

The material sequenced was blood. The TCR sequence derives from a woman aged 18-35 years in good health. This chain links TRBV7-2 with TRBJ2-2, with no clear D. In DNA, the CDR3 is TGTGCCAGTGAAGTTAGTCGTGGGGAGCTGTTTTTT. Translating it yields CASEVSRGELFF.